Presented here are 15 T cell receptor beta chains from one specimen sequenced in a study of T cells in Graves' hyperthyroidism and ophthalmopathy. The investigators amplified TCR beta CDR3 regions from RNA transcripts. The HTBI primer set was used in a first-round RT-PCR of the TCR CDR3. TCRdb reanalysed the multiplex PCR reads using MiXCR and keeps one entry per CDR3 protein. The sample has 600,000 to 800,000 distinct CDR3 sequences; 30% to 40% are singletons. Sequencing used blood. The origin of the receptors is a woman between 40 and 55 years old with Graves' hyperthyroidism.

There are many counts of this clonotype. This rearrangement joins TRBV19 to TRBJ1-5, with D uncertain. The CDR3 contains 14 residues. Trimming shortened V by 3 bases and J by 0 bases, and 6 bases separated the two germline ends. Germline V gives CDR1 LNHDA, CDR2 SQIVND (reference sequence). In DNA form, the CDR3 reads TGTGCCAGTAGTATGATCGATAGCAATCAGCCCCAGCATTTT. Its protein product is CASSMIDSNQPQHF. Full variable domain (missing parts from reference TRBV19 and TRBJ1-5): DGGITQSPKYLFRKEGQNVTLSCEQNLNHDAMYWYRQDPGQGLRLIYYSQIVNDFQKGDIAEGYSVSREKKESFPLTVTSAQKNPTAFYLCASSMIDSNQPQHFGDGTRLSIL.

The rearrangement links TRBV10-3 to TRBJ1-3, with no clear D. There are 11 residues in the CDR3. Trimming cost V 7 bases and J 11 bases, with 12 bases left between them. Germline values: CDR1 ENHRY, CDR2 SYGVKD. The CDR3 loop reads CAITDRAAIYF. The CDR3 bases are TGTGCCATCACCGACCGAGCGGCCATATATTTT.

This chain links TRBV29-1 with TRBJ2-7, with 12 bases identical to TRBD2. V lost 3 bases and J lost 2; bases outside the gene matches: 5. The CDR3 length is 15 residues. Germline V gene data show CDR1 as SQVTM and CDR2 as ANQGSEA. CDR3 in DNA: TGCAGCGTTGAGACTAGCGGGAGCTTGACCTACGAGCAGTACTTC. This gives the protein CSVETSGSLTYEQYF.

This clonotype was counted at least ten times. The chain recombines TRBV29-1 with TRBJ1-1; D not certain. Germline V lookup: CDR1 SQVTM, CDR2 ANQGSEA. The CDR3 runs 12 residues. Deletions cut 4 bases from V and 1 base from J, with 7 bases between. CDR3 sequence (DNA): TGCAGCGTTGTTTTAGGGAACACTGAAGCTTTCTTT. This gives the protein CSVVLGNTEAFF.

DNA of the CDR3: TGTGCCTGGAGTCCCATCCGGGGGTTAGGAGAGACCCAGTACTTC. Its protein product is CAWSPIRGLGETQYF. The chain recombines TRBV30 with TRBJ2-5, with D possibly matching TRBD2 (6 bases). Germline V gene data show CDR1 as GTSNPN and CDR2 as SVGIG (reference sequence). The CDR3 has 15 amino acids. Trimming pared 2 bases from V and 4 bases from J, leaving 17 bases between.

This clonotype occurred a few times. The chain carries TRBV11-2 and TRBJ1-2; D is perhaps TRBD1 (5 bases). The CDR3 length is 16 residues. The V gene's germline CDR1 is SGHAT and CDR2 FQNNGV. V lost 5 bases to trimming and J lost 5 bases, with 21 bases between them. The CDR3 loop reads CASSRKGATVGYGYTF. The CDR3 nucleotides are TGTGCCAGCAGCCGAAAAGGGGCCACAGTGGGGTATGGCTACACCTTC. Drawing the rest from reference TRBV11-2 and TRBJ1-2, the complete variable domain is EAGVAQSPRYKIIEKRQSVAFWCNPISGHATLYWYQQILGQGPKLLIQFQNNGVVDDSQLPKDRFSAERLKGVDSTLKIQPAKLEDSAVYLCASSRKGATVGYGYTFGSGTRLTVV.

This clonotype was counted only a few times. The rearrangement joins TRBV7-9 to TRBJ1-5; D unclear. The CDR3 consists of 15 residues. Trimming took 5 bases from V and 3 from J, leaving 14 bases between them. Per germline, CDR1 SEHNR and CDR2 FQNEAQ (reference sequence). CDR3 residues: CASSQTRSDNQPQHF. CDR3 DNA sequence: TGTGCCAGCAGCCAAACCCGGAGCGACAATCAGCCCCAGCATTTT.

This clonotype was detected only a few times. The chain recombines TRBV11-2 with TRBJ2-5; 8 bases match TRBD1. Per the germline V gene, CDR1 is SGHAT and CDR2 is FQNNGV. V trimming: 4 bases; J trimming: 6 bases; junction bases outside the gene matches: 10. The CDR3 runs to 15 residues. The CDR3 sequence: CASSWEDRAVKTQYF. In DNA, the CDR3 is TGTGCCAGCAGCTGGGAGGACAGGGCGGTAAAGACCCAGTACTTC.

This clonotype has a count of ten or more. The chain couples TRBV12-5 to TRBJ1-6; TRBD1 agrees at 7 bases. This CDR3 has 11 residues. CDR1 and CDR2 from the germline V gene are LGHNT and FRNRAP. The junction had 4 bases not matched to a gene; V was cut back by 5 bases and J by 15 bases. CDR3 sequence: CASGAGQRLHF. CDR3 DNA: TGTGCTAGTGGTGCGGGACAGCGCCTCCACTTT. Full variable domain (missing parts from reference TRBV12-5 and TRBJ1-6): DARVTQTPRHKVTEMGQEVTMRCQPILGHNTVFWYRQTMMQGLELLAYFRNRAPLDDSGMPKDRFSAEMPDATLATLKIQPSEPRDSAVYFCASGAGQRLHFGNGTRLTVT.

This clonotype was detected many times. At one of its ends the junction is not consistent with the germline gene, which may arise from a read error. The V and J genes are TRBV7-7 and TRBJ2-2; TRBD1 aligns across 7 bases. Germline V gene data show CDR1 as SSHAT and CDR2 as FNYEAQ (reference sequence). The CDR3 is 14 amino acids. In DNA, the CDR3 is TGTGCTAGCAGCCCGGGACAGACATCGGGGGAGCTGTTTTTT. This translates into CASSPGQTSGELFF.

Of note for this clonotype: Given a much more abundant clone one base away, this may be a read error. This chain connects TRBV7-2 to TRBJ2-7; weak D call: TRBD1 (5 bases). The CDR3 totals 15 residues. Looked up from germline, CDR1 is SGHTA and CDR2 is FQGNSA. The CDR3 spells CASSLDGLGRYEQCF. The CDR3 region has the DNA TGTGCCAGCAGCTTAGATGGTCTGGGGCGCTACGAGCAGTGCTTC.

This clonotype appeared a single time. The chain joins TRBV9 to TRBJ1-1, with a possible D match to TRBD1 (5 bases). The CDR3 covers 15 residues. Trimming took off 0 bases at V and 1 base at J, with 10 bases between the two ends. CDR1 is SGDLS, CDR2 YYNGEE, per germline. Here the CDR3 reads CASSVVGGRNTEAFF. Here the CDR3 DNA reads TGTGCCAGCAGCGTAGTCGGGGGGAGGAACACTGAAGCTTTCTTT.

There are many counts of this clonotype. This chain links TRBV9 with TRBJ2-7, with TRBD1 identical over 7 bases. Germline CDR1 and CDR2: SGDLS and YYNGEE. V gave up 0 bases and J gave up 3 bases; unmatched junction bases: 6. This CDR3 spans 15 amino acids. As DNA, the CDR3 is TGTGCCAGCAGCGTAGAGGGGACAGCGAACTACGAGCAGTACTTC. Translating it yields CASSVEGTANYEQYF.

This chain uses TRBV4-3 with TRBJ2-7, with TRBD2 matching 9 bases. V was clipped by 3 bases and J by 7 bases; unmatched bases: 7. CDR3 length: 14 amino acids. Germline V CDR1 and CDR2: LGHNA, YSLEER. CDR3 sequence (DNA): TGCGCCAGCAGCCATGGGACTAGCTCCAGAGAGCAGTACTTC. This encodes CASSHGTSSREQYF.

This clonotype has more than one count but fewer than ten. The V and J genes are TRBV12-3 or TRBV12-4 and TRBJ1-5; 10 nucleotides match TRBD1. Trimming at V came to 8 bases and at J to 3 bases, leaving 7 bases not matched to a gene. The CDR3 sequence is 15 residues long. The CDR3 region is CASRKGTGANQPQHF. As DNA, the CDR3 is TGTGCCAGCCGTAAAGGGACAGGGGCCAATCAGCCCCAGCATTTT.